Below, 32 T cell receptor beta chains from the same sample are listed, as sequenced in a study of T cells in Graves' hyperthyroidism and ophthalmopathy. TCR beta CDR3 regions were amplified from RNA. When the TCR CDR3 underwent first-round RT-PCR, the HTBI primer set was used. TCRdb passed the multiplex PCR reads through MiXCR, listing each CDR3 protein once. This table has 750,000 to 950,000 distinct CDR3 sequences, 35% to 40% appearing once. Source material: blood. The source is a young man with Graves' hyperthyroidism.

The V and J genes are TRBV7-9 and TRBJ2-7; TRBD2 aligns across 8 bases. V was clipped by 4 bases and J by 2 bases; unmatched bases: 7. CDR3 length: 15 residues. The germline gives CDR1 SEHNR, CDR2 FQNEAQ (reference sequence). The CDR3 DNA follows: TGTGCCAGCAGCTCACTAGCGGTCCCTCCCTACGAGCAGTACTTC. Translating it yields CASSSLAVPPYEQYF.

This chain links TRBV10-3 with TRBJ1-1; D is perhaps TRBD1 (6 bases). V shed 4 bases and J shed 1 base, with 13 bases lying between them. The CDR3 sequence is 15 residues long. CDR1 and CDR2 (germline): ENHRY, SYGVKD. The chain's CDR3 is CAISARRGQNTEAFF. Here the CDR3 DNA reads TGTGCCATCAGTGCTAGGAGGGGACAGAACACTGAAGCTTTCTTT.

The chain has TRBV14 and TRBJ2-7; possible D gene TRBD1, 6 bases. Germline CDR1 SGHDN, CDR2 FVKESK. V gave up 4 bases and J gave up 7 bases, with 14 bases separating them. The CDR3 loop spans 13 amino acids. For the CDR3, the DNA is TGTGCCAGCAGCCCTACTACAGGGCTGGAGCAGTACTTC. It is translated as CASSPTTGLEQYF.

This clonotype has just a few counts. The chain has TRBV7-9 and TRBJ2-7; maybe TRBD1 (6 bases). This CDR3 contains 15 residues. Trimming pared 5 bases from V and 4 bases from J, leaving 18 bases between. Germline V gene data show CDR1 as SEHNR and CDR2 as FQNEAQ (reference sequence). CDR3 nucleotide sequence: TGTGCCAGCAGCGAACAGGGCGGAGAGAAGTACGAGCAGTACTTC. This translates into CASSEQGGEKYEQYF.

The gene calls are TRBV25-1 and TRBJ2-6; D gene uncertain. This CDR3 spans 16 amino acids. CDR1 and CDR2 (germline): MGHDK, SYGVNS. Trimming shortened V by 6 bases and J by 0 bases, and 12 bases separated the two germline ends. The chain's CDR3 is CASSQPYSSGANVLTF. The CDR3 DNA reads as TGTGCCAGCAGCCAACCCTACAGCTCTGGGGCCAACGTCCTGACTTTC.

The rearrangement links TRBV9 to TRBJ2-5, with D possibly TRBD1 on 6 matching bases. The J call may not be correct, given that the DNA end is closer to TRBJ2-1. The germline V gene encodes CDR1 SGDLS and CDR2 YYNGEE. The CDR3 length is 12 residues. Here the CDR3 reads CASSEGDNEQFF. CDR3 coding DNA: TGTGCCAGCAGCGAGGGGGACAATGAGCAGTTCTTC.

V gene TRBV7-3 combines with J gene TRBJ2-2, with 16 bases lining up with TRBD2. The CDR3 loop spans 18 amino acids. Losses at the gene ends were 5 bases for V and 5 bases for J; bases not matched to a gene: 8. CDR1 and CDR2 (germline): SGHTA, FQGTGA. CDR3 sequence: CASSQAGTSGRGTGELFF. In DNA, the CDR3 is TGTGCCAGCAGCCAAGCCGGGACTAGCGGGAGGGGGACCGGGGAGCTGTTTTTT.

Details on this clonotype: This likely comes from a read error, as the CDR3 has no conserved phenylalanine or tryptophan at its end. The DNA is left out, because the CDR3 cannot be placed on it with certainty; the CDR3 is given as TCRdb lists it. The chain is built from TRBV7-9 and TRBJ1-6. Per the germline V gene, CDR1 is SEHNR and CDR2 is FQNEAQ (reference sequence). Counting both end residues, the CDR3 totals 9 amino acids. The CDR3: CASSARTSG.

The V call is TRBV2, the J call TRBJ2-5; D perhaps matches TRBD1 (5 bases). Trimming stripped 0 bases from V and 9 bases from J, with 17 bases between. Germline values: CDR1 SNHLY, CDR2 FYNNEI. There are 15 residues in the CDR3. CDR3 coding DNA: TGTGCCAGCAGTGAAGCAGTAAGGGGCAATCAGCCCCAGTACTTC. Translated: CASSEAVRGNQPQYF.

The chain has TRBV12-3 or TRBV12-4 and TRBJ1-1; D is uncertain. V dropped 3 bases and J dropped 6 bases, with 5 bases sitting between them. This CDR3 has 11 residues. The CDR3 loop reads CASSFRAEAFF. The CDR3 bases are TGTGCCAGCAGTTTCCGGGCTGAAGCTTTCTTT.

This clonotype was counted a few times. The chain joins TRBV7-9 to TRBJ1-1; maybe TRBD1 (6 bases). This CDR3 has 16 amino acids. Trimming cost V 2 bases and J 0 bases, with 13 bases left between them. The germline CDR1 and CDR2 sequences are SEHNR and FQNEAQ (reference sequence). CDR3 nucleotides: TGTGCCAGCAGCTTAACAGGGTCCCGGTTGAACACTGAAGCTTTCTTT. Protein: CASSLTGSRLNTEAFF.

The table lists this clonotype with many counts. The rearrangement links TRBV10-2 to TRBJ2-7; tentative D call: TRBD2 (6 bases). The germline gives CDR1 WSHSY, CDR2 SAAADI. CDR3 length equals 12 residues. V lost 6 bases and J 7 bases, leaving 13 bases between the germline ends. The chain's CDR3 is CASSPVAAEQYF. For the CDR3, the DNA is TGCGCCAGCAGCCCAGTAGCGGCTGAGCAGTACTTC.

This sequence joins TRBV20-1 and TRBJ2-7; 8 nucleotides match TRBD1. CDR1 is DFQATT, CDR2 SNEGSKA, per germline (reference sequence). V lost 6 bases, J lost 4 bases, and 11 bases stayed unmatched. CDR3 size: 14 residues. CDR3 region: CSARGGTGAYEQYF. As DNA, the CDR3 is TGCAGTGCCCGCGGCGGGACAGGAGCATACGAGCAGTACTTC.

V usage is TRBV10-3 and J usage is TRBJ1-1; the D is unclear. CDR1 is ENHRY, CDR2 SYGVKD, per germline. The CDR3 sequence is 12 residues long. The CDR3 DNA sequence: TGTGCTACCGGACGGGTCAACACTGAAGCTTTCTTT. Its translation is CATGRVNTEAFF.

Remarks on this clonotype: This may stem from a read error, because a much larger clone lies one nucleotide away. The gene calls are TRBV6-5 and TRBJ2-5, with TRBD1 as a possible D gene (6 bases). The CDR3 is 13 amino acids. CDR1 and CDR2 (germline): MNHEY, SVGAGI. The CDR3 protein is CATSPRGKETQYF. The CDR3 DNA is TGTGCCACCAGTCCCAGGGGAAAAGAGACCCAGTACTTC.

The CDR3 nucleotides read TGTGCCAGCGACGGGGATCGCAATCAGCCCCAGCATTTT. This gives the protein CASDGDRNQPQHF. V is TRBV6-4 and J is TRBJ1-5; D is ambiguous. The CDR3 contains 13 residues. V dropped 8 bases and J dropped 2 bases, with 10 bases sitting between them. CDR1 is MRHNA and CDR2 is SNTAGT in the germline V gene.

This clonotype was picked up a small number of times. The chain employs TRBV2 and TRBJ2-5, with TRBD2 identical over 7 bases. CDR3 length equals 13 residues. V lost 8 bases to trimming and J lost 7 bases; unmatched junction nucleotides: 10. Germline CDR1 is SNHLY and CDR2 is FYNNEI. The CDR3 nucleotides read TGTGCCAGCGGGGGGGGTGGCGTCGGGACCCAGTACTTC. This codes for CASGGGGVGTQYF.

This clonotype was recorded a few times. The chain employs TRBV7-9 and TRBJ1-5, with TRBD1 identical over 9 bases. The CDR3 is 16 residues long. After removal of 0 bases from V and 9 bases from J, the junction contained 9 bases not matched to a gene. The germline V gene has CDR1 SEHNR and CDR2 FQNEAQ (reference sequence). The CDR3: CASSLAGTGNHGPQHF. The CDR3 DNA is TGTGCCAGCAGCTTAGCGGGGACAGGGAACCATGGGCCCCAGCATTTT. The complete variable domain, with remaining parts taken from reference TRBV7-9 and TRBJ1-5, reads DTGVSQNPRHKITKRGQNVTFRCDPISEHNRLYWYRQTLGQGPEFLTYFQNEAQLEKSRLLSDRFSAERPKGSFSTLEIQRTEQGDSAMYLCASSLAGTGNHGPQHFGDGTRLSIL.

This clonotype has ten or more counts. This sequence joins TRBV7-8 and TRBJ1-2, with 10 bases that match TRBD1. Looked up from germline, CDR1 is SGHVS and CDR2 is FQNEAQ. Trimming took 4 bases from V and 2 from J; bases not matched to a gene: 7. The CDR3 contains 16 residues. The DNA of the CDR3 is TGTGCCAGCAGCTCCCTAGGGGGACAGGGGAACTATGGCTACACCTTC. This translates into CASSSLGGQGNYGYTF.

In regard to this clonotype: One end of the junction fails to match germline, which may point to a read error. J is TRBJ1-4 and V is TRBV7-9; no clear D. The CDR3 is 13 residues long. The germline CDR1 and CDR2 sequences are SEHNR and FQNEAQ (reference sequence). The CDR3, as DNA: TGTGCCAGCAGCCAAGGGCAGGTCGAAAAACTGTTTTTC. This translates into CASSQGQVEKLFF.

This clonotype was observed a few times. CDR3 sequence (DNA): TGTGCCAGCAGCTTAGGGCTCCAGTCCCAGCATTTT. Protein: CASSLGLQSQHF. The rearrangement joins TRBV7-9 to TRBJ1-5; no definite D call. V was pared by 1 base and J by 11 bases, with 9 bases between. The CDR3 contains 12 residues. Germline CDR1 is SEHNR and CDR2 is FQNEAQ (reference sequence).

The table lists this clonotype with a few counts. J is TRBJ2-7 and V is TRBV5-6; perhaps TRBD1 as D (5 bases). Germline V gives CDR1 SGHDT, CDR2 YYEEEE. The germline V and J ends were trimmed by 5 bases and 2 bases, with 8 bases remaining between them. The CDR3 is 12 residues long. The CDR3 coding sequence is TGTGCCAGCAGTGCGACAGCCTACGAGCAGTACTTC. It specifies CASSATAYEQYF.

The chain's CDR3 is CASSVEPAGNTIYF. In nucleotides, the CDR3 is TGTGCCAGCAGCGTAGAGCCAGCAGGAAACACCATATATTTT. The chain carries TRBV9 and TRBJ1-3; no firm D call. From germline, CDR1 is SGDLS and CDR2 YYNGEE. CDR3 length: 14 residues. Trimming cost V 0 bases and J 4 bases, with 8 bases left between them.

The rearrangement links TRBV12-3 or TRBV12-4 to TRBJ2-7, with no clear D. V was pared by 7 bases and J by 2 bases, with 15 bases between. The CDR3 contains 14 residues. The CDR3 sequence: CASIESAGTYEQYF. DNA of the CDR3: TGTGCCAGCATCGAGTCGGCAGGTACCTACGAGCAGTACTTC.

The table lists this clonotype with a few counts. The chain links TRBV7-8 to TRBJ1-5, with a tentative D call TRBD1 (5 bases). The CDR3 spans 16 residues. V was cut by 2 bases and J by 1 base, with 12 bases left in between. The V gene's germline CDR1 is SGHVS and CDR2 FQNEAQ. The CDR3 DNA follows: TGTGCCAGCAGCTTACACCAGGGTGCCAGCAATCAGCCCCAGCATTTT. It is translated as CASSLHQGASNQPQHF.

The chain is built from TRBV7-9 and TRBJ1-1; D is unclear. This CDR3 has 11 residues. Looked up from germline, CDR1 is SEHNR and CDR2 is FQNEAQ (reference sequence). The V end lost 6 bases, the J end lost 11 bases, and 13 bases lay between the germline ends. DNA for the CDR3: TGTGCCAGCAGTCTGGACCAGCGGGCTTTCTTT. This gives the protein CASSLDQRAFF.

In this sample, this clonotype turned up many times. The chain combines TRBV29-1 with TRBJ1-1, with D possibly being TRBD1 (5 bases). Between the trimmed V and J ends, which lost 6 bases and 8 bases, there was a span of 13 bases. From germline, CDR1 is SQVTM and CDR2 ANQGSEA. This CDR3 comprises 11 residues. The CDR3 DNA sequence: TGCAGCGTCGAAAGGGACTTAGAAGCTTTCTTT. It is translated as CSVERDLEAFF. The full variable domain, completed using reference TRBV29-1 and TRBJ1-1, is SAVISQKPSRDICQRGTSLTIQCQVDSQVTMMFWYRQQPGQSLTLIATANQGSEATYESGFVIDKFPISRPNLTFSTLTVSNMSPEDSSIYLCSVERDLEAFFGQGTRLTVV.

With respect to this clonotype: A much larger clone lies one base from this, so it may be a read error. This chain uses TRBV7-9 with TRBJ2-7; D might be TRBD2 (5 bases). The CDR3 runs to 12 residues. The germline CDR1 and CDR2 sequences are SEHNR and FQNEAQ (reference sequence). CDR3 in DNA: TGTGCCAGCAGTCGCGGTGAGGGCGAGCAGTGCTTC. The encoded protein is CASSRGEGEQCF. The full variable domain, rest sourced from reference TRBV7-9 and TRBJ2-7, is DTGVSQNPRHKITKRGQNVTFRCDPISEHNRLYWYRQTLGQGPEFLTYFQNEAQLEKSRLLSDRFSAERPKGSFSTLEIQRTEQGDSAMYLCASSRGEGEQCFGPGTRLTVT.

For this clonotype: The junction departs from the called germline gene at one end, perhaps through a read error. This chain joins TRBV10-3 and TRBJ1-2; no firm D call. This CDR3 is built from 15 residues. Germline V CDR1 and CDR2: ENHRY, SYGVKD. The CDR3 reads CASSLGLTTGYGYTF. The CDR3 DNA reads as TGTGCCAGCAGTCTCGGCCTTACTACGGGCTATGGCTACACCTTC.

This clonotype was recorded many times. The chain has TRBV7-9 and TRBJ1-3; D ambiguous. The CDR3 has 16 residues. Trimming cost V 1 base and J 0 bases, with 10 bases left between them. Germline V CDR1 and CDR2: SEHNR, FQNEAQ (reference sequence). CDR3: CASSLVPGPSGNTIYF. CDR3 in DNA: TGTGCCAGCAGCTTAGTACCGGGCCCCTCTGGAAACACCATATATTTT.

The V and J genes are TRBV10-3 and TRBJ1-2; no definite D call. The V end lost 5 bases, the J end lost 2 bases, and 9 bases lay between the germline ends. Germline loops: CDR1 ENHRY, CDR2 SYGVKD. The CDR3 covers 13 residues. The DNA of the CDR3 is TGTGCCATCAGTTCGGGCCGAAACTATGGCTACACCTTC. This encodes CAISSGRNYGYTF.

Remarks on this clonotype: A much larger clone lies one base from this, so it may be a read error. Without the conserved terminal phenylalanine or tryptophan, this CDR3 likely stems from a read error. The chain recombines TRBV15 with TRBJ1-1, with TRBD1 as a possible D gene (5 bases). Per germline, CDR1 LNHNV and CDR2 YYDKDF (reference sequence). The CDR3 length is 14 residues. Deletions cut 1 base from V and 6 bases from J, with 12 bases between. CDR3 DNA sequence: TGTGCCACCAGCAGAGGGGCGGGGGTCGCTGAAGCTTTCCTT. It codes for CATSRGAGVAEAFL.